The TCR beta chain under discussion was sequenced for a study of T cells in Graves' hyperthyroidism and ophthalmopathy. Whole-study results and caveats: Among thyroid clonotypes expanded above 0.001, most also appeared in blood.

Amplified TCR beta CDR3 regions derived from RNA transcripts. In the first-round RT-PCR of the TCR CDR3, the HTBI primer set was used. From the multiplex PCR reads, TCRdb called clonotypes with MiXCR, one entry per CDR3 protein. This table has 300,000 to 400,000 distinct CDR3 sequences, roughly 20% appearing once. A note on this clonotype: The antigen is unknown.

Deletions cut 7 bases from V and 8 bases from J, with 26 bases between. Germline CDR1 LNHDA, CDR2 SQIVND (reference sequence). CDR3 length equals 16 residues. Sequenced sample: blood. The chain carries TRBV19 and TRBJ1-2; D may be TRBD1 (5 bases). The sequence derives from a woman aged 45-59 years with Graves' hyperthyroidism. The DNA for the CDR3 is TGTGCCAGTAAAAGATCCGGGACGGAGGCTTCGGGAGGCTACACCTTC. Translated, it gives CASKRSGTEASGGYTF. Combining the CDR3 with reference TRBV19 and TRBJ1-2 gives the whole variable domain DGGITQSPKYLFRKEGQNVTLSCEQNLNHDAMYWYRQDPGQGLRLIYYSQIVNDFQKGDIAEGYSVSREKKESFPLTVTSAQKNPTAFYLCASKRSGTEASGGYTFGSGTRLTVV.